This T cell receptor (beta chain) was retrieved from a study of T cells in Graves' hyperthyroidism and ophthalmopathy. Notes on the study in general: Blood also held most thyroid clonotypes expanded beyond 0.001.

This clonotype was counted many times. Antigen: not known. Amplified TCR beta CDR3 regions came from RNA transcripts. A set of HTBI primers served as the primers for a first-round RT-PCR of the TCR CDR3. From the multiplex PCR reads, TCRdb called clonotypes with MiXCR, one entry per CDR3 protein. The sample records more than 300,000 distinct CDR3 sequences, around 14% being singletons. Lactation, pregnancy, other autoimmune disease or uncontrolled infection led to exclusion of patients. Out of approximately 10 ml of fresh peripheral blood came the PBMCs. V was trimmed by 1 base and J by 0 bases, leaving 12 bases between them. CDR3 length equals 16 residues. The germline V gene has CDR1 LGHDT and CDR2 YNNKEL (reference sequence).

The sample taken for sequencing was blood. The V gene is TRBV3-1, the J gene TRBJ1-1; D remains ambiguous. This clonotype was sampled from a woman aged 18 to 35 with Graves' hyperthyroidism. CDR3 sequence: CASSQVGTGMNTEAFF. For the CDR3, the DNA is TGTGCCAGCAGCCAAGTCGGTACGGGTATGAACACTGAAGCTTTCTTT. The full variable domain, rest sourced from reference TRBV3-1 and TRBJ1-1, is DTAVSQTPKYLVTQMGNDKSIKCEQNLGHDTMYWYKQDSKKFLKIMFSYNNKELIINETVPNRFSPKSPDKAHLNLHINSLELGDSAVYFCASSQVGTGMNTEAFFGQGTRLTVV.